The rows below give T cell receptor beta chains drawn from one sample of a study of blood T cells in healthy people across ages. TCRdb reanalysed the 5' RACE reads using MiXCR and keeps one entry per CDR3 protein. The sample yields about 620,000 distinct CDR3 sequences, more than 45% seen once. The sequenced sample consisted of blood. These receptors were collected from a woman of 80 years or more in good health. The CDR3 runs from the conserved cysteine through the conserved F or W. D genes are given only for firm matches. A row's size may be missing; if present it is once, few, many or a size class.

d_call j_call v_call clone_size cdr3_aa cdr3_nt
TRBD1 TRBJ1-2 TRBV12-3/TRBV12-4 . CASSYDRVNYGYTF TGTGCCAGCAGTTATGACAGGGTGAACTATGGCTACACCTTC
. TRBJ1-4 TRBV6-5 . CASSPSGRTNEKLFF TGTGCCAGCAGTCCCTCGGGGAGGACTAATGAAAAACTGTTTTTT
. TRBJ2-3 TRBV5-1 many CASSVDPTDTQYF TGCGCCAGCAGCGTGGACCCCACAGATACGCAGTATTTT
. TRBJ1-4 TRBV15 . CATSSLGQPTNEKLFF TGTGCCACCAGCAGTCTCGGACAGCCAACTAATGAAAAACTGTTTTTT
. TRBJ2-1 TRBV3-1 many CASSQEARQVNEQFF TGTGCCAGCAGCCAAGAAGCGAGACAGGTCAATGAGCAGTTCTTC
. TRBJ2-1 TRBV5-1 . CASSPRDTSSYNEQFF TGCGCCAGCAGCCCCCGGGACACGAGCTCCTACAATGAGCAGTTCTTC
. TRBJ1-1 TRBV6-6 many CASRMNTEAFF TGTGCCAGCAGAATGAACACTGAAGCTTTCTTT
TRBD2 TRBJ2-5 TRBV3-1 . CASSQLTGLAEETQYF TGTGCCAGCAGCCAACTCACGGGACTAGCGGAAGAGACCCAGTACTTC
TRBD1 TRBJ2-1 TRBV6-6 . CASREGQGNYNEQFF TGTGCCAGCAGAGAGGGACAGGGGAACTACAATGAGCAGTTCTTC
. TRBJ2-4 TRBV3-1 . CASSQETGMGQKNIQYF TGTGCCAGCAGCCAAGAGACAGGAATGGGTCAAAAAAACATTCAGTACTTC
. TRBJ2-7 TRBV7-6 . CASSPSRAFATEQYF TGTGCCAGCAGCCCATCCCGGGCCTTTGCAACCGAGCAGTACTTC
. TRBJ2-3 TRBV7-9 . CASSLVVPTTDTQYF TGTGCCAGCAGCTTAGTGGTCCCTACTACAGATACGCAGTATTTT
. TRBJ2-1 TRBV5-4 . CASSYVLQSSYNEQFF TGTGCCAGCAGCTACGTCCTACAGAGCTCCTACAATGAGCAGTTCTTC
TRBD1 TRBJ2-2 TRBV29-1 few CSVDGDRGLNTGELFF TGCAGCGTTGACGGGGACAGGGGGTTGAACACCGGGGAGCTGTTTTTT
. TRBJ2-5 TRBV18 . CASSSGTNQETQYF TGTGCCAGCTCATCCGGGACAAATCAAGAGACCCAGTACTTC
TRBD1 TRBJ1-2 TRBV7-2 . CASSTRPGQGRGYTF TGTGCCAGCAGCACCCGACCGGGACAGGGAAGGGGCTACACCTTC
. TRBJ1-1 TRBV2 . CAGTRTENTEAFF TGTGCCGGCACTAGGACAGAAAACACTGAAGCTTTCTTT
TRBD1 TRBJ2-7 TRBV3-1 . CASRRQGVDEQYF TGTGCCAGCAGACGACAGGGGGTTGACGAGCAGTACTTC
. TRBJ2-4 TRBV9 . CASSVVPGAKNIQYF TGTGCCAGCAGCGTAGTACCGGGAGCCAAAAACATTCAGTACTTC
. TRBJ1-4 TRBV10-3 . CAISEAGGVGEKLFF TGTGCCATCAGTGAGGCCGGCGGGGTAGGGGAAAAACTGTTTTTT
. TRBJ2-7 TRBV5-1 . CASSSTGGSNEQYF TGTGCCAGCAGCTCGACCGGGGGTAGTAATGAGCAGTACTTC
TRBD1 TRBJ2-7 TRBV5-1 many CASSSTGGFSYEQYF TGCGCCAGCAGCTCGACAGGGGGTTTTTCGTACGAGCAGTACTTC
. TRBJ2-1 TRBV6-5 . CASSYAQGRAEQFF TGTGCCAGCAGTTACGCCCAGGGGAGGGCAGAGCAGTTCTTC
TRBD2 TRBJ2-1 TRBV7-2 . CANSLSGGYYNEQFF TGTGCCAACAGCTTGAGCGGGGGGTACTACAATGAGCAGTTCTTC
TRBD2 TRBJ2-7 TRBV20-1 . CSASATSVAYEQYF TGCAGTGCTAGCGCAACTAGCGTGGCCTACGAGCAGTACTTC
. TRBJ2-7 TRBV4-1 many CASSQNIAANEQYF TGCGCCAGCAGCCAAAACATCGCTGCCAACGAGCAGTACTTC
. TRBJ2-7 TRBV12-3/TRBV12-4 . CASRRAYEQYF TGTGCCAGCAGACGGGCCTACGAGCAGTACTTC
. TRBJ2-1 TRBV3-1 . CASKSGREQFF TGTGCCAGCAAGTCCGGACGCGAGCAGTTCTTC
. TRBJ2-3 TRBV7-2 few CASSFGRVPTDTQYF TGTGCCAGCAGCTTTGGTAGGGTCCCCACAGATACGCAGTATTTT
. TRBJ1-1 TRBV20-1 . CSARTRGAMNTEAFF TGCAGTGCAAGGACCAGAGGGGCGATGAACACTGAAGCTTTCTTT
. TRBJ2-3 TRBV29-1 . CSVVGGGPDTQYF TGCAGCGTTGTCGGCGGGGGCCCAGATACGCAGTATTTT
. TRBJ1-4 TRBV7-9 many CASRFDRDGGEKLFF TGTGCCAGCAGATTCGACCGGGACGGAGGGGAAAAACTGTTTTTT
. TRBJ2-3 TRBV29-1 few CSVELSGYTQYF TGCAGCGTTGAGCTGAGCGGGTATACGCAGTATTTT
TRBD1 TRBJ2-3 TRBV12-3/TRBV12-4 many CASSEQGNQYF TGTGCCAGCAGCGAACAGGGGAACCAGTATTTT
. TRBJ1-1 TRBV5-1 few CASSNIVGSDSTEAFF TGCGCCAGCAGTAATATTGTGGGCTCAGATTCCACTGAAGCTTTCTTT
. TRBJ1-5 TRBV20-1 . CSTSRGFSNQPQHF TGCAGTACCTCCCGGGGGTTTAGCAATCAGCCCCAGCATTTT
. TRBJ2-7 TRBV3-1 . CASSQAGTVSSYEQYF TGTGCCAGCAGCCAAGCTGGGACGGTAAGCTCCTACGAGCAGTACTTC
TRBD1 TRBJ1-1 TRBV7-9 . CSSSTQTGWRNTEAFF TGTTCCAGCAGCACCCAGACAGGGTGGAGAAACACTGAAGCTTTCTTT
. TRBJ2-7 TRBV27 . CASSSSGGRTYEQYF TGTGCCAGCAGTTCCTCAGGAGGGAGAACCTACGAGCAGTACTTC
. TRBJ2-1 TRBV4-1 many CASSQEGLRGDNEQFF TGCGCCAGCAGCCAAGAGGGTCTTAGAGGGGACAATGAGCAGTTCTTC
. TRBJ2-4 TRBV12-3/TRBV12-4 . CASSPRLLAKNIQYF TGTGCCAGCAGTCCACGACTGTTAGCCAAAAACATTCAGTACTTC
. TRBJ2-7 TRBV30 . CAWGRGNYEQYF TGTGCCTGGGGCCGGGGAAACTACGAGCAGTACTTC
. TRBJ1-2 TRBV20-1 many CSATGQSYGYTF TGCAGTGCCACTGGACAGAGCTATGGCTACACCTTC
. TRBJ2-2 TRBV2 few CASRPDKPNTGELFF TGTGCCAGCAGACCCGACAAACCGAACACCGGGGAGCTGTTTTTT
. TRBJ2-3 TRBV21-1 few CASSKAALREADTQYF TGTGCCAGCAGCAAAGCGGCCTTGAGGGAGGCAGATACGCAGTATTTT